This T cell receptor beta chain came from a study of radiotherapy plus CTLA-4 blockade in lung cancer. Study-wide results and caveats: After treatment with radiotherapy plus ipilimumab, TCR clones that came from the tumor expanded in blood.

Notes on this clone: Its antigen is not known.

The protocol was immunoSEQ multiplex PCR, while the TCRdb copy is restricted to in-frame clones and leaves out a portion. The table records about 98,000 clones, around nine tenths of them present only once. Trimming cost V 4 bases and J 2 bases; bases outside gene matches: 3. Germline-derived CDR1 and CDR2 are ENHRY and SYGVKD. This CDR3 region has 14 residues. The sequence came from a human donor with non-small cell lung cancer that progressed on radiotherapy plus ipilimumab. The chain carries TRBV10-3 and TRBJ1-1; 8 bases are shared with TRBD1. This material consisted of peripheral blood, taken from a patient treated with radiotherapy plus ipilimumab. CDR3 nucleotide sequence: TGTGCCATCAGTGCGACAGGGGAAAACACTGAAGCTTTCTTT. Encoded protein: CAISATGENTEAFF.